Sequencing of this T cell receptor (beta chain) was carried out in a study of shared clonotypes between healthy human individuals. Overall study context: The study used three CD4 naive, three CD4 memory, two CD8 naive and one CD8 memory plate per donor. Study-level findings and limits: Generation probability values for non-shared clonotypes were lower than those for clonotypes shared by all four donors.

Germline V gene lookup returns CDR1 MNHNY and CDR2 SVGAGI (reference sequence). The CDR3 loop spans 14 amino acids. Trimming cost V 2 bases and J 3 bases; bases outside gene matches: 1. Splitting of each subset's genomic DNA was done evenly across several immunoSEQ plates. The method was immunoSEQ multiplex PCR; TCRdb's version includes in-frame clones alone and lacks a portion of them. The sample contains 1.4 million or so clones, approximately 98.5% of which appear only once. For this clone: The antigen is not known.

This receptor was identified in a man aged 25 to 40 in good health. The genes are TRBV6-6 and TRBJ1-5; TRBD1 aligns across 7 bases. Sequenced sample: naive CD4+ T cells sorted from blood. Subset noted: CD45RA+ positively selected. The CDR3 sequence: CASSYDRDNQPQHF. The CDR3 bases are TGTGCCAGCAGTTACGACAGGGACAATCAGCCCCAGCATTTT.